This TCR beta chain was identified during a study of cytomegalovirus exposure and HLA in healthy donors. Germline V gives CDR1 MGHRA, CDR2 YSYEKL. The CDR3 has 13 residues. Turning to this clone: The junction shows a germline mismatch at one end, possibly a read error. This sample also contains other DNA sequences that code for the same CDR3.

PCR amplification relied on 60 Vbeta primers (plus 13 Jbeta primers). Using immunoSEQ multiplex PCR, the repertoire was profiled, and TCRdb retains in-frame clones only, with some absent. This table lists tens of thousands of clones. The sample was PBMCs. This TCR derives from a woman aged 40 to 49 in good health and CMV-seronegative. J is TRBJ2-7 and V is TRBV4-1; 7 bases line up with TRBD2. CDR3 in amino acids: CASSQDLMGGIRF. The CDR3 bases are TGCGCCAGCAGCCAAGATCTGATGGGGGGGATACGCTTC.